This is a list of T cell receptor beta chains from one sample in a study of Ad26.COV2.S vaccination and SARS-CoV-2 variants. The method was immunoSEQ multiplex PCR; TCRdb's version includes in-frame clones alone and lacks a portion of them. The repertoire holds hundreds of thousands of clones, roughly nine tenths seen once, with about 2.5% in the top ten. The source was peripheral blood, collected in a trial of Ad26.COV2.S vaccine versus placebo. The receptors derive from a person between 18 and 65 years old who received the Ad26.COV2.S COVID-19 vaccine or a placebo. The CDR3 runs from the conserved cysteine through the conserved F or W. D genes are given only for firm matches. Not every row has a clone size; where given, it reads once, few, many or a size class.

d_call,clone_size,j_call,v_call,cdr3_nt,cdr3_aa
NA,NA,TRBJ1-1,TRBV19,TGTGCCAGTAGTATAGATCGGTCGAGAGAAGCTTTCTTT,CASSIDRSREAFF
NA,NA,TRBJ2-5,TRBV5-1,TGCGCCAGCAGCTTGCGTCAGGAAAGAGAGACCCAGTACTTC,CASSLRQERETQYF
NA,NA,TRBJ2-3,TRBV20-1,TGCAGTGGCGAGAGCACAGATACGCAGTATTTT,CSGESTDTQYF
NA,NA,TRBJ1-6,TRBV5-5,TGTGCCAGCAGCTTGGGTCCCTGGGTTAATTCACCCCTCCACTTT,CASSLGPWVNSPLHF
NA,few,TRBJ2-7,TRBV3-1/TRBV3-2,TGTGCCAGCAGCCCATCCCCGGACGGAACCTACGAGCAGTACTTC,CASSPSPDGTYEQYF
TRBD1,NA,TRBJ2-2,TRBV5-1,TGCGCCAGCAGCTCGGGACAGGGGTGGACCGGGGAGCTGTTTTTT,CASSSGQGWTGELFF
NA,NA,TRBJ2-2,TRBV6-4,TGTGCCAGCAGTGAAGAGGGCGCAAACACCGGGGAGCTGTTTTTT,CASSEEGANTGELFF
NA,NA,TRBJ1-1,TRBV7-9,TGTGCCAGCAGCTTACATCACCCGACAGTAAACACTGAAGCTTTCTTT,CASSLHHPTVNTEAFF
TRBD1,NA,TRBJ1-2,TRBV28,TGTGCCAGCAGTCCGGACGGACAGGGCCGCTGCATCTTC,CASSPDGQGRCIF
NA,NA,TRBJ1-1,TRBV20-1,TGCAGTGCTGGAGTGGAGACTGAAGCTTTCTTT,CSAGVETEAFF
NA,NA,TRBJ1-1,TRBV7-9,TGTGCCAGCAGCCCCCGAAGAGGGTACAACACTGAAGCTTTCTTT,CASSPRRGYNTEAFF
TRBD1,NA,TRBJ2-5,TRBV27,TGTGCCAACGCGGACAGGGGAGAGACCCAGTACTTC,CANADRGETQYF
NA,NA,TRBJ2-3,TRBV25-1,TGTGCCAGCAGTGAATACGCCAGGTCCACGTCGGATACGCAGTATTTT,CASSEYARSTSDTQYF
NA,once,TRBJ1-6,TRBV5-6,TGTGCCAGCAGAGTAAGTTCACCCCTCCACTTT,CASRVSSPLHF
NA,NA,TRBJ1-4,TRBV7-2,TGTGCCAGCAGCCCGGCCGGGACTAATGAAAAACTGTTTTTT,CASSPAGTNEKLFF
NA,few,TRBJ1-2,TRBV10-3,TGTGCCATCAGTGCCCAGGACTATGGCTACACCTTC,CAISAQDYGYTF
TRBD2,NA,TRBJ2-3,TRBV7-8,TGTGCCAGCAGCTTAGTCCTAGCGGGGGGGGAGACAGATACGCAGTATTTT,CASSLVLAGGETDTQYF
TRBD1,NA,TRBJ1-4,TRBV5-6,TGTGCCAGCAGCGCGGGACAGTATAATGAAAAACTGTTTTTT,CASSAGQYNEKLFF
NA,once,TRBJ1-1,TRBV6-6,TGTGCCAGCAGATCACAGAAGAACACTGAAGCTTTCTTT,CASRSQKNTEAFF
NA,NA,TRBJ1-4,TRBV27,TGTGCCAGCAGTTTGCGACGGGTTTTTAATGAAAAACTGTTTTTT,CASSLRRVFNEKLFF
TRBD2,NA,TRBJ2-1,TRBV11-3,TGTGCCAGCAGCGCGGGACTAGCGGGAGGTTTGGGGAGTGAGCAGTTCTTC,CASSAGLAGGLGSEQFF
TRBD1,NA,TRBJ1-2,TRBV29-1,TGCAGTTACGCTGAGGGGGCAAACTATGGCTACACCTTC,CSYAEGANYGYTF
NA,NA,TRBJ2-5,TRBV2,TGTGCCAGCAGTTTACAGGGATCCCAAGAGACCCAGTACTTC,CASSLQGSQETQYF
NA,NA,TRBJ1-1,TRBV6-5,TGTGCCAGCAGTTCGTCCCACGTCGGAGCTTTCTTT,CASSSSHVGAFF
NA,NA,TRBJ1-4,TRBV16,TGTGCCAGCAGCCAATCCTATGAGGTACGGGGAGATGAAAAACTGTTTTTT,CASSQSYEVRGDEKLFF